This entry concerns a single T cell receptor (beta chain). What it binds is not known. Trimming took off 0 bases at V and 2 bases at J, with 11 bases between the two ends. The CDR3 is 15 amino acids. Per germline, CDR1 SGHAT and CDR2 FQNNGV. TCRdb independently ran MiXCR on the RT-PCR reads; one entry per CDR3 protein. Of roughly 760,000 distinct CDR3 sequences listed, less than 25% were seen once; the top ten hold roughly 10%. This sample stems from a study of response to subunit inactivated influenza vaccine. Study-level results: Every seasonal influenza vaccination brings in few new T cells, the authors suggested.

The chain joins TRBV11-2 to TRBJ2-7; D remains ambiguous. This TCR derives from a man between 50 and 59 years old who received an inactivated influenza vaccine. The sequencing used PBMCs from blood, collected about 5 days after vaccination. CDR3 DNA sequence: TGTGCCAGCAGCTTAGATCGCCTAGGCGCCTACGAGCAGTACTTC. Its translation: CASSLDRLGAYEQYF.